This T cell receptor (beta chain) was captured by sequencing in a study of response to subunit inactivated influenza vaccine. Study conclusions and caveats: Seasonal influenza vaccination, on each occasion, was suggested by the authors to recruit few new T cells.

V lost 2 bases and J 0 bases, leaving 12 bases between the germline ends. The CDR3 spans 16 residues. Germline lookup yields CDR1 SGHRS and CDR2 YFSETQ. To note about this clonotype: Antigen unknown.

Using its own MiXCR run on the RT-PCR reads, TCRdb lists one record per CDR3 protein. The repertoire holds hundreds of thousands of distinct CDR3 sequences, more than 15% seen once, with roughly 11% in the top ten. The material sequenced was PBMCs from blood, taken roughly 12 days after vaccination. The rearrangement joins TRBV5-1 to TRBJ2-1; D is possibly TRBD2 (7 bases). The receptor was derived from a man between 45 and 60 years old who received an inactivated influenza vaccine. Written as DNA, the CDR3 is TGCGCCAGCAGCTTCGGGGGGCCGGTCTCCTACAATGAGCAGTTCTTC. Encoded protein: CASSFGGPVSYNEQFF. The variable domain in full, completed from reference TRBV5-1 and TRBJ2-1, reads KAGVTQTPRYLIKTRGQQVTLSCSPISGHRSVSWYQQTPGQGLQFLFEYFSETQRNKGNFPGRFSGRQFSNSRSEMNVSTLELGDSALYLCASSFGGPVSYNEQFFGPGTRLTVL.